This passage covers 25 T cell receptor beta chains from one sample sequenced in a study of cytomegalovirus exposure and HLA in healthy donors. Amplification used 60 Vbeta primers and 13 Jbeta primers. Data came from immunoSEQ multiplex PCR; TCRdb stores just in-frame clones and leaves some out. The sample yields about 130,000 clones, more than 65% seen once. Sequenced: PBMCs. Receptors were obtained from a man aged 50 to 60 in good health and CMV-seronegative.

CDR3 loop: CASVAGVSNQPQHF. In nucleotides, the CDR3 is TGTGCTAGTGTCGCAGGGGTTAGCAATCAGCCCCAGCATTTT. The chain carries TRBV12-5 and TRBJ1-5; TRBD1 is a possible D gene (6 bases). The CDR3 sequence is 14 residues long. The V gene's germline CDR1 is LGHNT and CDR2 FRNRAP. The ends were cut back, 7 bases at V and 0 bases at J, with 10 bases in the middle.

This clone has just a few counts. The chain couples TRBV6-5 to TRBJ1-1; tentative D call: TRBD1 (6 bases). The V gene's germline CDR1 is MNHEY and CDR2 SVGAGI. The ends were cut back, 0 bases at V and 5 bases at J, with 13 bases in the middle. The CDR3 has 15 amino acids. CDR3 nucleotides: TGTGCCAGCAGTTACTCAGGGGGTGGGGGAACTGAAGCTTTCTTT. Translation: CASSYSGGGGTEAFF.

CDR3 DNA: TGTGCCAGCAGCCCCGGACTAGTTCCAGGGGCTGAGCAGTTCTTC. Protein: CASSPGLVPGAEQFF. The chain carries TRBV7-3 and TRBJ2-1; perhaps TRBD2 as D (7 bases). Trimming removed 5 bases from V and 9 bases from J, with 20 bases in between. Germline CDR1 and CDR2: SGHTA and FQGTGA. The CDR3 has 15 amino acids.

The J gene is TRBJ2-5, the V gene TRBV4-2; D not resolved. Deletions cut 3 bases from V and 6 bases from J, with 11 bases between. Germline lookup yields CDR1 LGHNA and CDR2 YNFKEQ. The CDR3 extends over 13 amino acids. In nucleotides, the CDR3 is TGTGCCAGCAGCCAGGATCCAGGTCAGACCCAGTACTTC. Encoded protein: CASSQDPGQTQYF.

This chain joins TRBV7-9 and TRBJ1-4; tentative D call: TRBD1 (5 bases). This CDR3 region has 13 residues. Deletions cut 5 bases from V and 6 bases from J, with 10 bases between. CDR1 is SEHNR, CDR2 FQNEAQ, per germline (reference sequence). The CDR3 DNA reads as TGTGCCAGCAGCCCCACAGGATATGAAAAACTGTTTTTT. Amino acid sequence: CASSPTGYEKLFF. Full variable domain (rest looked up from reference TRBV7-9 and TRBJ1-4): DTGVSQNPRHKITKRGQNVTFRCDPISEHNRLYWYRQTLGQGPEFLTYFQNEAQLEKSRLLSDRFSAERPKGSFSTLEIQRTEQGDSAMYLCASSPTGYEKLFFGSGTQLSVL.

This sequence joins TRBV4-1 and TRBJ2-1; the D gene is possibly TRBD2 (5 bases). Germline V gene sequence: CDR1 MGHRA, CDR2 YSYEKL. The CDR3 is made up of 13 amino acids. V was shortened by 6 bases and J by 8 bases, with 14 bases between the two germline ends. The CDR3, as DNA: TGCGCCAGCAGTCCACTAGTGATCCATGAGCAGTTCTTC. Its translation is CASSPLVIHEQFF.

The chain has TRBV29-1 and TRBJ1-6, with D possibly matching TRBD1 (6 bases). CDR3 length: 13 amino acids. The germline CDR1 and CDR2 sequences are SQVTM and ANQGSEA. Deletions cut 7 bases from V and 5 bases from J, with 12 bases between. This CDR3 is CSARDTDNSPLHF. For the CDR3, the DNA is TGCAGCGCCCGGGACACTGATAATTCACCCCTCCACTTT.

The rearrangement links TRBV19 to TRBJ1-5; TRBD1 matches at 8 bases. CDR1 and CDR2 from the germline V gene are LNHDA and SQIVND (reference sequence). With 3 bases clipped from V and 4 bases from J, the junction kept 8 bases outside the gene matches. The CDR3 spans 16 residues. In DNA form, the CDR3 reads TGTGCCAGTAGTATTGGGGCGGGGACAGGAAATCAGCCCCAGCATTTT. It encodes CASSIGAGTGNQPQHF.

The chain links TRBV5-1 to TRBJ2-7, with 11 bases lining up with TRBD1. CDR3 length: 15 amino acids. V lost 4 bases to trimming and J lost 5 bases; unmatched junction nucleotides: 8. The V gene's germline CDR1 is SGHRS and CDR2 YFSETQ. CDR3 nucleotides: TGCGCCAGCAGCAAAAGGACAGGGGGCGTCCACGAGCAGTACTTC. Its translation is CASSKRTGGVHEQYF.

The V call is TRBV5-4, the J call TRBJ1-5; possibly TRBD1 for D (5 bases). V lost 0 bases, J lost 2 bases, and 9 bases lay in between. The CDR3 extends over 15 amino acids. Germline assignment: CDR1 SGHNT and CDR2 YYREEE (reference sequence). The CDR3 loop reads CASSLDQGRNQPQHF. The CDR3 region has the DNA TGTGCCAGCAGCTTGGATCAGGGTCGCAATCAGCCCCAGCATTTT.

DNA of the CDR3: TGTGCCACCAGCACCCCTCTAGCGGGGAACAACGAGCAGTACTTC. Translation gives CATSTPLAGNNEQYF. V usage is TRBV15 and J usage is TRBJ2-7, with 9 bases aligning to TRBD2. This CDR3 contains 15 residues. CDR1 and CDR2 (germline): LNHNV, YYDKDF (reference sequence). Trimming took 4 bases from V and 5 from J; bases not matched to a gene: 9.

This chain links TRBV2 with TRBJ2-3, with 8 bases identical to TRBD1. The V gene's germline CDR1 is SNHLY and CDR2 FYNNEI. Trimming at V came to 5 bases and at J to 2 bases, leaving 6 bases not matched to a gene. CDR3 length: 15 residues. The CDR3: CASSQDREVTDTQYF. The CDR3 nucleotides are TGTGCCAGCAGTCAGGACAGGGAGGTCACAGATACGCAGTATTTT.

This rearrangement joins TRBV7-2 to TRBJ2-3; 9 bases are a match to TRBD2. Germline values: CDR1 SGHTA, CDR2 FQGNSA. The V and J ends lost 4 bases and 0 bases, in that order; junction bases with no gene match: 5. CDR3 size: 16 residues. DNA of the CDR3: TGTGCCAGCAGCTATGGCGGGGGGGCTAGCACAGATACGCAGTATTTT. It yields the protein CASSYGGGASTDTQYF.

V is TRBV2 and J is TRBJ2-3; D might be TRBD1 (5 bases). The CDR3 runs to 15 residues. Germline loops: CDR1 SNHLY, CDR2 FYNNEI. V shed 6 bases and J shed 3 bases, with 16 bases lying between them. Written as DNA, the CDR3 is TGTGCCAGCAGCCCCTGGCAGGGTAGGACAGATACGCAGTATTTT. This translates into CASSPWQGRTDTQYF.

The chain couples TRBV13 to TRBJ1-2, with 9 bases fitting TRBD1. CDR1 and CDR2 from the germline V gene are PRHDT and FYEKMQ (reference sequence). The CDR3 length is 15 residues. V shed 4 bases, J shed 0 bases, and the junction held 3 bases outside the gene matches. CDR3 DNA: TGTGCCAGCAGCTCTACAGGGGGCCCTAACTATGGCTACACCTTC. This translates into CASSSTGGPNYGYTF.

The genes are TRBV11-2 and TRBJ2-5; perhaps TRBD1 as D (7 bases). The CDR3 is 15 residues long. Germline CDR1 reads SGHAT; CDR2 reads FQNNGV. The germline V and J ends were trimmed by 5 bases and 5 bases, with 18 bases remaining between them. CDR3 residues: CASSTLRGARETQYF. The CDR3 bases are TGTGCCAGCAGCACACTCAGGGGGGCCAGGGAGACCCAGTACTTC.

This chain links TRBV5-1 with TRBJ2-7, with D maybe TRBD1 (7 bases). V lost 2 bases and J 6 bases, leaving 18 bases between the germline ends. Germline V gene sequence: CDR1 SGHRS, CDR2 YFSETQ. This CDR3 region has 15 residues. In nucleotides, the CDR3 is TGCGCCAGCAGCTTCTACTCCGGAGGGACAGCCGAGCAGTACTTC. It codes for CASSFYSGGTAEQYF. The whole variable domain, remainder taken from reference TRBV5-1 and TRBJ2-7, is KAGVTQTPRYLIKTRGQQVTLSCSPISGHRSVSWYQQTPGQGLQFLFEYFSETQRNKGNFPGRFSGRQFSNSRSEMNVSTLELGDSALYLCASSFYSGGTAEQYFGPGTRLTVT.

The chain employs TRBV6-5 and TRBJ1-2; 11 bases line up with TRBD1. The CDR3 is made up of 14 amino acids. The germline V gene has CDR1 MNHEY and CDR2 SVGAGI. Losses at the gene ends were 11 bases for V and 3 bases for J; bases not matched to a gene: 8. Here the CDR3 reads CAVKRTGGDYGYTF. DNA for the CDR3: TGTGCCGTCAAAAGGACAGGGGGCGACTATGGCTACACCTTC.

The chain carries TRBV4-1 and TRBJ1-5; 10 bases agree with TRBD1. This CDR3 comprises 17 residues. Germline assignment: CDR1 MGHRA and CDR2 YSYEKL. The ends lost 2 bases at V and 4 bases at J; junction bases unmatched: 8. CDR3 loop: CASSQHGTGVWNQPQHF. CDR3 sequence (DNA): TGCGCCAGCAGCCAACACGGGACAGGGGTTTGGAATCAGCCCCAGCATTTT.

The chain recombines TRBV7-9 with TRBJ2-7, with D tentatively TRBD1 (5 bases). The CDR3 runs to 14 residues. V lost 1 base to trimming and J lost 0 bases, with 7 bases between them. Germline assignment: CDR1 SEHNR and CDR2 FQNEAQ (reference sequence). CDR3 loop: CASSLVDSSYEQYF. The CDR3 DNA reads as TGTGCCAGCAGCTTAGTTGACAGCTCCTACGAGCAGTACTTC.

The rearrangement uses TRBV5-1 and TRBJ2-7; 8 bases are a match to TRBD1. After removal of 7 bases from V and 2 bases from J, the junction contained 5 bases not matched to a gene. This CDR3 spans 13 amino acids. Germline CDR1 reads SGHRS; CDR2 reads YFSETQ. The CDR3 is CASGTGAPYEQYF. The DNA of the CDR3 is TGCGCCAGCGGGACAGGTGCACCCTACGAGCAGTACTTC.

The chain joins TRBV9 to TRBJ2-1, with D possibly TRBD1 on 6 matching bases. The germline gives CDR1 SGDLS, CDR2 YYNGEE. The V end was cut by 0 bases, the J end by 0 bases, with 10 bases between. This CDR3 comprises 16 residues. CDR3 sequence (DNA): TGTGCCAGCAGCGTAGGAGGGACACTCTCCTACAATGAGCAGTTCTTC. Encoded protein: CASSVGGTLSYNEQFF.

The chain carries TRBV5-6 and TRBJ1-5; 8 nucleotides agree with TRBD1. Germline loops: CDR1 SGHDT, CDR2 YYEEEE. The CDR3 consists of 13 residues. Unmatched junction bases numbered 2, after V lost 2 bases and J lost 7 bases. The CDR3, as DNA: TGTGCCAGCAGCTTCCAGGGGGCACAGCCCCAGCATTTT. Translated, it gives CASSFQGAQPQHF. Together with reference TRBV5-6 and TRBJ1-5, the CDR3 gives the full variable domain: DAGVTQSPTHLIKTRGQQVTLRCSPKSGHDTVSWYQQALGQGPQFIFQYYEEEERQRGNFPDRFSGHQFPNYSSELNVNALLLGDSALYLCASSFQGAQPQHFGDGTRLSIL.

The rearrangement joins TRBV5-1 to TRBJ2-1, with a tentative D call TRBD2 (5 bases). The CDR3 length is 15 residues. V was shortened by 0 bases and J by 7 bases, with 14 bases between the two germline ends. Looked up from germline, CDR1 is SGHRS and CDR2 is YFSETQ. The CDR3 here is CASSLGSTSGNEQFF. The DNA of the CDR3 is TGCGCCAGCAGCTTGGGGTCCACCTCGGGGAATGAGCAGTTCTTC.

The V gene is TRBV27, the J gene TRBJ2-4, with 8 nucleotides matching TRBD1. This CDR3 has 15 amino acids. Germline CDR1 reads MNHEY; CDR2 reads SMNVEV (reference sequence). After removal of 5 bases from V and 9 bases from J, the junction contained 12 bases not matched to a gene. CDR3 sequence reads: CASSGVRTGSVIQYF. As DNA, the CDR3 is TGTGCCAGCAGTGGGGTTAGGACAGGGTCTGTCATTCAGTACTTC.